The clone carrying this T cell receptor beta chain was observed a single time. The antigen is not known. This entry belongs to a study of shared clonotypes between healthy human individuals. Germline CDR1 is SGHRS and CDR2 is YFSETQ. This CDR3 is 17 amino acids long. The J segment lost 4 bases and the V segment lost 1 base, leaving 10 bases of the junction unmatched. Measured with immunoSEQ multiplex PCR; TCRdb has only the in-frame clones, and not every one. The repertoire consists of 500,000 to 550,000 clones, with around 95% occurring once and the leading ten covering about 0.06%. Notes on the study in general: Naive CD4 clonotypes overlapped across a few donors at roughly 5.1%. The generation probabilities recorded for non-shared clonotypes fell below those of clonotypes shared by all four donors.

Sequences were obtained from naive CD4+ T cells sorted from blood. Stated subset: CD45RA+ positively selected. This receptor was taken from a woman under 40 in good health. The chain links TRBV5-1 to TRBJ2-3; 9 nucleotides align to TRBD2. The CDR3 nucleotides are TGCGCCAGCAGCTTGTCATCGCGCGGGAGGGCCCCAGATACGCAGTATTTT. Its protein is CASSLSSRGRAPDTQYF.